The 29 T cell receptor beta chains presented below share a single source sample, sequenced in a study of shared clonotypes between healthy human individuals. Terminally differentiated effector memory CD45RA+ cells were left out of the naive CD8 fraction, which was CD45RO-negative and positively selected for CCR7. Using immunoSEQ multiplex PCR, the repertoire was profiled, and TCRdb retains in-frame clones only, with some absent. Of some 630,000 clones in the sample, approximately 96% were seen once. The material sequenced was naive CD8+ T cells sorted from blood. These receptors were collected from a woman in her twenties or thirties in good health.

This clone was seen only once. The chain couples TRBV7-9 to TRBJ2-3; perhaps TRBD1 as D (6 bases). The germline V and J ends were trimmed by 5 bases and 6 bases, with 9 bases remaining between them. The CDR3 is 12 residues long. The germline V gene encodes CDR1 SEHNR and CDR2 FQNEAQ (reference sequence). The CDR3 sequence: CASSPRGDTQYF. The DNA of the CDR3 is TGTGCCAGCAGCCCAAGGGGGGATACGCAGTATTTT.

This chain joins TRBV21-1 and TRBJ2-5. TRBV21-1 is reported as a pseudogene. The CDR3 loop spans 14 amino acids. CDR3 residues: CASSKESKGETQYF. Written as DNA, the CDR3 is TGTGCCAGCAGCAAAGAGAGCAAAGGGGAGACCCAGTACTTC.

The chain combines TRBV2 with TRBJ2-3, with 8 bases fitting TRBD1. The length of the CDR3 is 14 residues. Trimming at V came to 6 bases and at J to 6 bases, leaving 8 bases not matched to a gene. Per the germline V gene, CDR1 is SNHLY and CDR2 is FYNNEI. The CDR3 reads CASRATGGRDTQYF. CDR3 sequence (DNA): TGTGCCAGCAGGGCCACAGGGGGACGGGATACGCAGTATTTT.

DNA for the CDR3: TGTGCCAGCAGCTTCTCTAGCGGGACCCGAACCCAAGAGACCCAGTACTTC. Amino acids: CASSFSSGTRTQETQYF. The rearrangement joins TRBV11-2 to TRBJ2-5, with 9 bases fitting TRBD2. Trimming removed 3 bases from V and 1 base from J; junction bases left unmatched: 9. The germline V gene encodes CDR1 SGHAT and CDR2 FQNNGV. The length of the CDR3 is 17 residues. The full variable domain, rest sourced from reference TRBV11-2 and TRBJ2-5, is EAGVAQSPRYKIIEKRQSVAFWCNPISGHATLYWYQQILGQGPKLLIQFQNNGVVDDSQLPKDRFSAERLKGVDSTLKIQPAKLEDSAVYLCASSFSSGTRTQETQYFGPGTRLLVL.

This clone was detected only once. The chain joins TRBV30 to TRBJ2-3; D call uncertain. The CDR3 covers 12 residues. Trimming removed 0 bases at V and 3 bases at J, with 4 bases between. The germline CDR1 and CDR2 sequences are GTSNPN and SVGIG (reference sequence). The CDR3 region has the DNA TGTGCCTGGAGTGTAAGAACAGATACGCAGTATTTT. Translated, it gives CAWSVRTDTQYF.

The chain is built from TRBV13 and TRBJ2-3, with a tentative D call TRBD2 (6 bases). The CDR3 is made up of 16 amino acids. The ends were cut back, 0 bases at V and 3 bases at J, with 13 bases in the middle. From germline, CDR1 is PRHDT and CDR2 FYEKMQ (reference sequence). CDR3 nucleotide sequence: TGTGCCAGCAGCTTAGGCCGCGGCGGGAATACAGATACGCAGTATTTT. Translated: CASSLGRGGNTDTQYF.

V and J are TRBV9 and TRBJ2-7; weak D call: TRBD2 (6 bases). In germline, CDR1 is SGDLS, CDR2 YYNGEE. V lost 3 bases and J lost 3, with 10 bases in between. The CDR3 is made up of 13 amino acids. The DNA for the CDR3 is TGTGCCAGCAGCGGCGGGATAAACTACGAGCAGTACTTC. Translated, it gives CASSGGINYEQYF.

V usage is TRBV28 and J usage is TRBJ2-2; 7 bases fit TRBD2. Trimming cost V 2 bases and J 1 base; bases outside gene matches: 25. CDR1 and CDR2 from the germline V gene are MDHEN and SYDVKM. The CDR3 spans 23 residues. The CDR3 DNA is TGTGCCAGCAGTTTAGTTCCCCCTCTAGCGGAAGTCAAAGATTACATGAACACCGGGGAGCTGTTTTTT. Protein sequence: CASSLVPPLAEVKDYMNTGELFF.

The chain carries TRBV30 and TRBJ1-1; a weak D match, TRBD1 (6 bases). The V gene's germline CDR1 is GTSNPN and CDR2 SVGIG (reference sequence). Trimming took off 5 bases at V and 4 bases at J, with 17 bases between the two ends. The CDR3 consists of 14 residues. The CDR3 here is CAWEEGGLGTEAFF. The DNA for the CDR3 is TGTGCCTGGGAAGAGGGGGGCCTGGGCACTGAAGCTTTCTTT.

As DNA, the CDR3 is TGTGCCTGGAGTGTCGAGGGGTCCACTGAAGCTTTCTTT. Translating gives CAWSVEGSTEAFF. The rearrangement uses TRBV30 and TRBJ1-1; TRBD1 might be the D (5 bases). Germline V gene sequence: CDR1 GTSNPN, CDR2 SVGIG (reference sequence). The CDR3 has 13 amino acids. Trimming took 0 bases from V and 4 from J, leaving 9 bases between them.

The gene calls are TRBV19 and TRBJ2-7; 8 nucleotides agree with TRBD1. The trim removed 10 bases at V and 6 bases at J, leaving 8 bases unmatched. Germline V gene lookup returns CDR1 LNHDA and CDR2 SQIVND (reference sequence). The CDR3 sequence is 12 residues long. CDR3 DNA: TGTGCCACGGACAGGGATGGAGTCGAGCAGTACTTC. Translating it yields CATDRDGVEQYF.

In nucleotides, the CDR3 is TGTGCCAGCAGGGGGTGGTCGAGAATGAACACTGAAGCTTTCTTT. Translation: CASRGWSRMNTEAFF. This chain links TRBV28 with TRBJ1-1; unclear D gene. V was cut by 6 bases and J by 0 bases, with 14 bases left in between. Germline CDR1 MDHEN, CDR2 SYDVKM. The CDR3 length is 15 residues.

The V gene is TRBV5-3, the J gene TRBJ2-7; tentative D call: TRBD2 (6 bases). TRBV5-3 belongs to the ORF category, with a function that is uncertain. Trimming took 8 bases from V and 2 from J, leaving 20 bases between them. CDR3 size: 15 residues. CDR3 sequence (DNA): TGTGCCAGCACCTTACGACCGGGAGTAACCTACGAGCAGTACTTC. It translates to CASTLRPGVTYEQYF.

The chain combines TRBV27 with TRBJ1-5; TRBD1 might be the D (5 bases). This CDR3 contains 14 residues. Germline CDR1 and CDR2: MNHEY and SMNVEV (reference sequence). V was pared by 5 bases and J by 3 bases, with 11 bases between. The CDR3 DNA reads as TGTGCCAGCAGTCCTGACAGCACCAATCAGCCCCAGCATTTT. It is translated as CASSPDSTNQPQHF.

J is TRBJ2-7 and V is TRBV28; 8 nucleotides line up with TRBD1. Germline CDR1 and CDR2: MDHEN and SYDVKM. After removal of 8 bases from V and 3 bases from J, the junction contained 6 bases not matched to a gene. The CDR3 is made up of 13 amino acids. The CDR3 loop reads CASLGTGDYEQYF. CDR3 DNA: TGTGCCAGCCTCGGGACAGGAGACTACGAGCAGTACTTC.

V usage is TRBV7-9 and J usage is TRBJ2-5, with TRBD2 matching 10 bases. The DNA end lines up better with TRBJ2-7; the J call may be wrong. Germline V gene data show CDR1 as SEHNR and CDR2 as FQNEAQ (reference sequence). The CDR3 is 16 residues long. CDR3 region: CASSSVRLAGAYEQYF. CDR3 DNA: TGTGCCAGCAGCTCCGTTCGGCTAGCGGGAGCCTACGAGCAGTACTTC.

The rearrangement joins TRBV7-6 to TRBJ2-1, with TRBD2 matching over 8 bases. J lost 10 bases, V lost 1 base, and 6 bases had no gene match. Germline CDR1 and CDR2: SGHVS and FNYEAQ. The CDR3 runs to 14 residues. The CDR3 here is CASSLELAAFEQFF. Written as DNA, the CDR3 is TGTGCCAGCAGCTTAGAACTAGCGGCCTTCGAGCAGTTCTTC.

This clone was seen once. The chain employs TRBV2 and TRBJ2-7; D gene uncertain. This CDR3 comprises 14 residues. V was pared by 5 bases and J by 3 bases, with 14 bases between. Germline values: CDR1 SNHLY, CDR2 FYNNEI. CDR3 residues: CASSSDPYDYEQYF. The DNA of the CDR3 is TGTGCCAGCAGTTCAGACCCCTACGACTACGAGCAGTACTTC.

The rearrangement uses TRBV5-4 and TRBJ1-2, with D possibly TRBD1 on 5 matching bases. The V and J ends lost 1 base and 0 bases respectively, with 10 bases between them. Per germline, CDR1 SGHNT and CDR2 YYREEE (reference sequence). This CDR3 spans 15 amino acids. CDR3 sequence reads: CASSLLGGSNYGYTF. The CDR3, as DNA: TGTGCCAGCAGCTTGTTGGGGGGGTCTAACTATGGCTACACCTTC. Full variable domain (rest looked up from reference TRBV5-4 and TRBJ1-2): ETGVTQSPTHLIKTRGQQVTLRCSSQSGHNTVSWYQQALGQGPQFIFQYYREEENGRGNFPPRFSGLQFPNYSSELNVNALELDDSALYLCASSLLGGSNYGYTFGSGTRLTVV.

The rearrangement links TRBV7-2 to TRBJ2-3; D uncertain. Trimming left V 7 bases short and J 1 base short, with 6 bases between. Germline V gene lookup returns CDR1 SGHTA and CDR2 FQGNSA. The CDR3 covers 12 residues. CDR3 sequence reads: CASKRRTDTQYF. The CDR3 DNA reads as TGTGCCAGCAAGCGCCGCACAGATACGCAGTATTTT.

The chain recombines TRBV14 with TRBJ2-7; D not certain. Looked up from germline, CDR1 is SGHDN and CDR2 is FVKESK. This CDR3 is 11 amino acids long. V gave up 3 bases and J gave up 3 bases, with 3 bases separating them. For the CDR3, the DNA is TGTGCCAGCAGCCAGCGCTACGAGCAGTACTTC. It translates to CASSQRYEQYF.

V usage is TRBV27 and J usage is TRBJ2-7; D tentatively reads TRBD1 or TRBD2 (5 bases each). This CDR3 spans 11 amino acids. Germline V gene lookup returns CDR1 MNHEY and CDR2 SMNVEV (reference sequence). Trimming removed 10 bases at V and 5 bases at J, with 12 bases between. CDR3 DNA sequence: TGTGCCACATCCGTGGGACACGAGCAGTACTTC. Protein sequence: CATSVGHEQYF.

This chain joins TRBV5-8 and TRBJ1-1; D remains ambiguous. CDR3 length: 13 residues. V gave up 1 base and J gave up 0 bases, with 4 bases separating them. Germline assignment: CDR1 SGHTS and CDR2 YDEGEE. The CDR3 region has the DNA TGTGCCAGCAGCTTGTCAATGAACACTGAAGCTTTCTTT. It is translated as CASSLSMNTEAFF.

The V gene is TRBV27, the J gene TRBJ2-1, with 9 bases lining up with TRBD1. The CDR3 consists of 16 residues. The V segment lost 0 bases and the J segment 7 bases; nucleotides outside the gene matches: 7. Germline loops: CDR1 MNHEY, CDR2 SMNVEV (reference sequence). The CDR3 region has the DNA TGTGCCAGCAGTTTATCAGGACAGGGGATTGTGAATGAGCAGTTCTTC. Protein sequence: CASSLSGQGIVNEQFF.

The chain has TRBV20-1 and TRBJ2-5; the D call may be TRBD1 or TRBD2 (5 bases each). The CDR3 has 11 amino acids. Germline loops: CDR1 DFQATT, CDR2 SNEGSKA (reference sequence). Trimming removed 3 bases at V and 5 bases at J, with 7 bases between. The DNA of the CDR3 is TGCAGTGCTAGCTGGGGGGAGACCCAGTACTTC. Amino acids: CSASWGETQYF.

CDR3 nucleotides: TGTGCCAGCAGTGAGCAAGGGGCCGGACAGGGGGCCTACGAGCAGTACTTC. The encoded protein is CASSEQGAGQGAYEQYF. The J gene is TRBJ2-7, the V gene TRBV2; TRBD1 agrees at 10 bases. Trimming removed 3 bases from V and 2 bases from J; junction bases left unmatched: 10. The V gene's germline CDR1 is SNHLY and CDR2 FYNNEI. The CDR3 totals 17 residues. The complete variable domain, with remaining parts taken from reference TRBV2 and TRBJ2-7, reads EPEVTQTPSHQVTQMGQEVILRCVPISNHLYFYWYRQILGQKVEFLVSFYNNEISEKSEIFDDQFSVERPDGSNFTLKIRSTKLEDSAMYFCASSEQGAGQGAYEQYFGPGTRLTVT.

V and J are TRBV27 and TRBJ2-1; D is uncertain. Germline V gene data show CDR1 as MNHEY and CDR2 as SMNVEV (reference sequence). The CDR3 totals 17 residues. V was cut by 2 bases and J by 0 bases, with 14 bases left in between. The CDR3 sequence is CASSLSPGSGSYNEQFF. CDR3 nucleotides: TGTGCCAGCAGTTTAAGTCCCGGGTCGGGCTCCTACAATGAGCAGTTCTTC.

The chain employs TRBV5-5 and TRBJ2-1; D uncertain. Trimming stripped 3 bases from V and 8 bases from J, with 12 bases between. CDR1 is SGHKS and CDR2 is YYEKEE in the germline V gene (reference sequence). The CDR3 is made up of 13 amino acids. DNA for the CDR3: TGTGCCAGCAGCTGGCCCCTTGGGGATGAGCAGTTCTTC. Amino acid sequence: CASSWPLGDEQFF.

The chain employs TRBV6-9 and TRBJ2-5, with TRBD1 identical over 10 bases. The CDR3 length is 12 residues. Germline V lookup: CDR1 MNHGY, CDR2 SVAAGI. V lost 6 bases and J lost 11; bases outside the gene matches: 6. The CDR3 DNA follows: TGTGCCAGCAGCTCGGACAGGGGGTATCAGTACTTC. The encoded protein is CASSSDRGYQYF.